This entry concerns a single T cell receptor beta chain. Antigen specificity is unknown. Patients were excluded because of uncontrolled infection, other autoimmune disease, pregnancy or lactation. Fresh 10 ml peripheral blood yielded PBMCs. This sample was taken from a study of T cells in Graves' hyperthyroidism and ophthalmopathy. Points from the study as a whole: Through a model of 13 V-J features, ophthalmopathy was separated from stable hyperthyroidism.

Amplification yielded TCR beta CDR3 regions, with RNA transcripts as the source. HTBI primers were employed in a first-round RT-PCR of the TCR CDR3. Each CDR3 protein is one row after TCRdb ran MiXCR on the multiplex PCR reads. This table has around 600,000 distinct CDR3 sequences, around 16% appearing once. CDR1 and CDR2 from the germline V gene are MDHEN and SYDVKM. This CDR3 region has 17 residues. Germline trimming cut 3 bases from V and 6 bases from J; bases unmatched to any gene: 14. The origin of this receptor is a woman under 40 with Graves' hyperthyroidism. V and J are TRBV28 and TRBJ1-2; 9 bases match TRBD1. Sequences were obtained from blood. This CDR3 reads CASSFPTHRGRWNGYTF. The CDR3 DNA follows: TGTGCCAGCAGTTTCCCCACTCACAGGGGGCGCTGGAATGGCTACACCTTC.